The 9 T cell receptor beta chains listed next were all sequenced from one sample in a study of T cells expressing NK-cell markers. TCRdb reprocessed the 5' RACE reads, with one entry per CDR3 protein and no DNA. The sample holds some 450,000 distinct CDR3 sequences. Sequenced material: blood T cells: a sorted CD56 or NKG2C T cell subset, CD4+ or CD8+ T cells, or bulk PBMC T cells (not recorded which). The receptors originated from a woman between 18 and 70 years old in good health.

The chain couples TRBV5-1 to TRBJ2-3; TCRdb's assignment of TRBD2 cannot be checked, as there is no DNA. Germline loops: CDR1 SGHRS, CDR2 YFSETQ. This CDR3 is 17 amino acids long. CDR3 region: CASSLVASGSPLDTQYF.

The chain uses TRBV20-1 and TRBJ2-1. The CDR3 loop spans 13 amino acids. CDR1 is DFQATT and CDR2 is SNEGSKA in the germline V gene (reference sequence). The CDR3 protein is CSARVTPSNEQFF.

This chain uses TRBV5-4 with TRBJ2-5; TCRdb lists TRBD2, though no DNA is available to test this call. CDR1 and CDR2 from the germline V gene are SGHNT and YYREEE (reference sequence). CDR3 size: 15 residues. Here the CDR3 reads CASSSKGRPGETQYF.

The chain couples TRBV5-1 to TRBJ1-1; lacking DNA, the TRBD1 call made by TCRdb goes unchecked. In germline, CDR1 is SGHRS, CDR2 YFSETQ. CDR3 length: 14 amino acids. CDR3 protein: CASSFPGVDTEAFF.

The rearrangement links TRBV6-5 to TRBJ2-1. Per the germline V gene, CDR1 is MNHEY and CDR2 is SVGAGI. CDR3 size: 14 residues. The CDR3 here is CASSYPDSNNEQFF.

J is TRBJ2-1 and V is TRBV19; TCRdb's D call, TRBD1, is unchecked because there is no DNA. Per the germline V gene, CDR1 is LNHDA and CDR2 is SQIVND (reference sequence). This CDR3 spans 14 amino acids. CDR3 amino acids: CASSIPGGVNEQFF.

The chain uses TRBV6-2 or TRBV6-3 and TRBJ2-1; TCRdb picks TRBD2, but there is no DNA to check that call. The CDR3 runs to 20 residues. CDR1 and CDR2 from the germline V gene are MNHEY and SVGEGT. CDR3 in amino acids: CASRTKPGLAGSSSYNEQFF.

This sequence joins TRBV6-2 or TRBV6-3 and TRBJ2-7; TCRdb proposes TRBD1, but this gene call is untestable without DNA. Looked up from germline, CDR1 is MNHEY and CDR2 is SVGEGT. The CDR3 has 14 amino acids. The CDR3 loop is CASNWLGLRYEQYF.

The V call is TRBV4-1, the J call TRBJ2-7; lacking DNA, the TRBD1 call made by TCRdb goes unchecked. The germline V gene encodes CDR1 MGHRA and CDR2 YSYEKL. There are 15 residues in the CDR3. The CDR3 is CASSQVDSDSYEQYF.